The TCR beta chain described here comes from a study of early T cells in non-severe SARS-CoV-2 infection. Attachment of unique molecular identifiers was made to individual cDNA molecules. TCRdb re-called the 5' RACE reads through MiXCR, storing one row per CDR3 protein. This sample carries about 60,000 distinct CDR3 sequences, over 10% of them seen once, and the ten largest clones take less than 6%. V lost 3 bases to trimming and J lost 1 base, with 10 bases between them. Germline CDR1 is SGHNT and CDR2 is YYREEE (reference sequence). CDR3 length equals 14 residues. In this sample, this clonotype turned up a few times.

This clonotype was obtained from an adult who was a healthcare worker with PCR-confirmed SARS-CoV-2 infection or an uninfected control (not recorded which). Sequencing input: whole blood. The rearrangement joins TRBV5-4 to TRBJ1-1; D might be TRBD1 (6 bases). The CDR3: CASSSRDTNTEAFF. Here the CDR3 DNA reads TGTGCCAGCAGCTCCAGGGACACGAACACTGAAGCTTTCTTT.